This record covers a single T cell receptor beta chain. What it binds is unknown. These data are taken from a study of post-analysis software for immune sequencing data. About the study: Both relapsing-remitting and secondary progressive multiple sclerosis featured among the disease courses, as did progressive-relapsing multiple sclerosis.

The V and J ends lost 0 bases and 3 bases respectively, with 11 bases between them. The CDR3 extends over 15 amino acids. CDR1 is SGHRS, CDR2 YFSETQ, per germline. Study conclusions and caveats: There were several TRBV segments more frequent in patients than controls, and TRBV5-6, TRBV5-1 and TRBV20-1 were among them. Comparison with controls showed significantly lower normalized Chao1 diversity in multiple sclerosis patients. Samples made in the same batch grouped tightly together by F measure.

Unique molecular identifiers were present in the TCR beta cDNA libraries. The authors obtained 500,000 or so cDNA molecules from around 0.96 to 9.9 million T cells. TCRdb reprocessed the PCR reads via MiXCR and lists one record per CDR3 protein. The data show 600,000 to 700,000 distinct CDR3 sequences, with approximately 60% seen just once and about 11% held by the top ten. The sequenced sample was blood. This clonotype was sampled from a girl aged 2 to 10 with multiple sclerosis. This rearrangement joins TRBV5-1 to TRBJ2-3, with unresolved D. The CDR3 sequence: CASSLDGRWTDTQYF. DNA for the CDR3: TGCGCCAGCAGCTTGGACGGGCGGTGGACAGATACGCAGTATTTT. Combining the CDR3 with reference TRBV5-1 and TRBJ2-3 gives the whole variable domain KAGVTQTPRYLIKTRGQQVTLSCSPISGHRSVSWYQQTPGQGLQFLFEYFSETQRNKGNFPGRFSGRQFSNSRSEMNVSTLELGDSALYLCASSLDGRWTDTQYFGPGTRLTVL.